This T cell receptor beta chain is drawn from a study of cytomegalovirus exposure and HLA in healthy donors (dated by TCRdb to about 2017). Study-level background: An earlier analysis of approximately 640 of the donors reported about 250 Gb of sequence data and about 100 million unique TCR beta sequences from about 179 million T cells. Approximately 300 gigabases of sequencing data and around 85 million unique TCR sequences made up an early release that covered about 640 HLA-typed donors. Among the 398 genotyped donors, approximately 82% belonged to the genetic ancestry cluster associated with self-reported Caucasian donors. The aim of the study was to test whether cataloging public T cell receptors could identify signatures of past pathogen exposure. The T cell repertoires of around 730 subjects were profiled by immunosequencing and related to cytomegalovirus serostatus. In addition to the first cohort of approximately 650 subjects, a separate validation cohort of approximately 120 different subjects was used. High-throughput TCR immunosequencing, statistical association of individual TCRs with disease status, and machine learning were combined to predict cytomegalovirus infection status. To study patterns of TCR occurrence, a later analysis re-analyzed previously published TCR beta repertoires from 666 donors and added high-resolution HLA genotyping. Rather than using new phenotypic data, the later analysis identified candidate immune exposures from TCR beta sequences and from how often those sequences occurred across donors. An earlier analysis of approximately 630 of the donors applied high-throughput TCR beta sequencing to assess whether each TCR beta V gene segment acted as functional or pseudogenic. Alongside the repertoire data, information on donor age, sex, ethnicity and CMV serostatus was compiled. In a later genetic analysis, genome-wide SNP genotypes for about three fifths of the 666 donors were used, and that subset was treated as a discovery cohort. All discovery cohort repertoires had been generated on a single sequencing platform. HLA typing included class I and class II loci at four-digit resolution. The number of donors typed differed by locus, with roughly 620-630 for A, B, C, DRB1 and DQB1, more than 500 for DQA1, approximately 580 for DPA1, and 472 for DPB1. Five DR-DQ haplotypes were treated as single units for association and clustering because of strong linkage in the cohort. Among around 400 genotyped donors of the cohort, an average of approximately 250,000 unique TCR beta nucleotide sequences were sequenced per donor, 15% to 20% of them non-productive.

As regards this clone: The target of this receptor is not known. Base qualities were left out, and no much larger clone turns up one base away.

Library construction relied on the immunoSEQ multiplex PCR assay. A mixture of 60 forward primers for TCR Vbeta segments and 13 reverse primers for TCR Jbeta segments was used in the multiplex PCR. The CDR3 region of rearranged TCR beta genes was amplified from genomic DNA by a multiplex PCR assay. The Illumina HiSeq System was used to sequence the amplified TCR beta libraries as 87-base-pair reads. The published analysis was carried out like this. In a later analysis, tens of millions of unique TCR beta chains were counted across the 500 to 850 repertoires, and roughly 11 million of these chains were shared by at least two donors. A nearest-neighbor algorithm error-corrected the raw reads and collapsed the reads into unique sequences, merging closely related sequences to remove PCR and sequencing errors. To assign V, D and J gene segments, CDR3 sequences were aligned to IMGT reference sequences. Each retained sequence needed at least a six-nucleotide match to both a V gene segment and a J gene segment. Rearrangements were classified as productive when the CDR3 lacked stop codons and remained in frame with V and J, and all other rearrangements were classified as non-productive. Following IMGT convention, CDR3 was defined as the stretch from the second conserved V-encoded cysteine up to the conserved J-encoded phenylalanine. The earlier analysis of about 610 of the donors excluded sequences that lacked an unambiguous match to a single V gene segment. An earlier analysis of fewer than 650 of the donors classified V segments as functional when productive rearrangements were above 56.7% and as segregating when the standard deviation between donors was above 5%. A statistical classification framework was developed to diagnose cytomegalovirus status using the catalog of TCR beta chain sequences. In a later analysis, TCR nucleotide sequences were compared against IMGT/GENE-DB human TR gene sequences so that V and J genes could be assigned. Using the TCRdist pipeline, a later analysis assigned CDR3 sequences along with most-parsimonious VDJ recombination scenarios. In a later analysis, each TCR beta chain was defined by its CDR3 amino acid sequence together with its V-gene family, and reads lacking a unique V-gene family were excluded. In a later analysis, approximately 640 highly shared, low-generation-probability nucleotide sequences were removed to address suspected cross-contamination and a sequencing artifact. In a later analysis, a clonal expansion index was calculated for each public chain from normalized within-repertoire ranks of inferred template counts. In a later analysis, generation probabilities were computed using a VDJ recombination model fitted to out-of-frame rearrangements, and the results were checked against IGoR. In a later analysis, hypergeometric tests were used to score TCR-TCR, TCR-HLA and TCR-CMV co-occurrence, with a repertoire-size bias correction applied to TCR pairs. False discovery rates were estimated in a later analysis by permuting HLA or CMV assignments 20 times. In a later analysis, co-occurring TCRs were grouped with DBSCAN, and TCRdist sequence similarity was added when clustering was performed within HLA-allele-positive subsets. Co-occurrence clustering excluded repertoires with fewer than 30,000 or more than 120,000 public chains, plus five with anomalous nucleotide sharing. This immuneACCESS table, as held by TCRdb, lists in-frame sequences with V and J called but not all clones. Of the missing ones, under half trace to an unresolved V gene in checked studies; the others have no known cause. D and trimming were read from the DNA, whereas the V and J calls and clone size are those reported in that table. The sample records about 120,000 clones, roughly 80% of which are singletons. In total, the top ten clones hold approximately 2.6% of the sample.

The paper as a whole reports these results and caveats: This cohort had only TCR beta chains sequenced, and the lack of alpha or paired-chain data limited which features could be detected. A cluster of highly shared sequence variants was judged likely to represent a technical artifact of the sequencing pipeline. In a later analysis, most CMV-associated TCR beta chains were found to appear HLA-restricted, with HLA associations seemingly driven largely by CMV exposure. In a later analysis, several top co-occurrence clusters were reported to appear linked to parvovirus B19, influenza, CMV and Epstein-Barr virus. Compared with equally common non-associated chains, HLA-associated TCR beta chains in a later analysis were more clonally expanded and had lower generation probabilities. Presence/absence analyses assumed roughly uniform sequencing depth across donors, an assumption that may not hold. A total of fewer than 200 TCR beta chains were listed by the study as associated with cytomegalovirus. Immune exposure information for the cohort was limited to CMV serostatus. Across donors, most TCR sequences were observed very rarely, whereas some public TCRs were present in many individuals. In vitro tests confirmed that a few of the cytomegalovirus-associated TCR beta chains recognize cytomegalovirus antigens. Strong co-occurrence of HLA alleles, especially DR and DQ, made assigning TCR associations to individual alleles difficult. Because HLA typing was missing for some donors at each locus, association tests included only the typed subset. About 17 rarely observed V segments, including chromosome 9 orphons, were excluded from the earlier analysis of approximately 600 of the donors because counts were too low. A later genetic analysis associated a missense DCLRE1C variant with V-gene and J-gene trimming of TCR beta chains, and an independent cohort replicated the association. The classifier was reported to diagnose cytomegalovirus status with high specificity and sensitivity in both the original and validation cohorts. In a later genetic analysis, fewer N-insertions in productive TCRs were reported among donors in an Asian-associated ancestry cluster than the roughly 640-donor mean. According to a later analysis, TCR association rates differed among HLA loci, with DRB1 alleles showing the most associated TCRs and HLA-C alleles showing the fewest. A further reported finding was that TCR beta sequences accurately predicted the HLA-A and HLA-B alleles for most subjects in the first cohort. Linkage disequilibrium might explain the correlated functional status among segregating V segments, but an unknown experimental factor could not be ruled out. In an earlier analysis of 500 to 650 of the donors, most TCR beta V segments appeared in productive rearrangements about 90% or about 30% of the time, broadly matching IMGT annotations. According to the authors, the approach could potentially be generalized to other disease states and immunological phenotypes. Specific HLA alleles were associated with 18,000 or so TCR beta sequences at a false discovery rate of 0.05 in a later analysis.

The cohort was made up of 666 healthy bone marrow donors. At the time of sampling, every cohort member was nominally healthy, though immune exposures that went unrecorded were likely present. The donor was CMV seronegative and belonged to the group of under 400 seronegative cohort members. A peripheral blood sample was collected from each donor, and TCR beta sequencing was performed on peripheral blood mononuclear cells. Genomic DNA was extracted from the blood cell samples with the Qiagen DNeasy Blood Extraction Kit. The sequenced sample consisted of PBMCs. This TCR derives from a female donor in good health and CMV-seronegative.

The CDR3 here reads CASSPRGGSDTQYF. The nucleotides read TGCGCCAGCAGCCCCCGGGGGGGTTCCGATACGCAGTATTTT. Recombination linked TRBV5-1 to TRBJ2-3, with 8 bases in between that match TRBD2. Counted from cysteine to phenylalanine, this CDR3 has 14 amino acids. Only the CDR3 region is kept as DNA, spanning 42 bases read in frame from base 1. Compared with germline, V lacks 4 bases and J lacks 6 bases; bases without a gene match: 7. For CDR1 and CDR2, the germline V gene lists SGHRS and YFSETQ. The CDR3 plus the reference TRBV5-1 and TRBJ2-3 genes for the other parts give the full variable domain: KAGVTQTPRYLIKTRGQQVTLSCSPISGHRSVSWYQQTPGQGLQFLFEYFSETQRNKGNFPGRFSGRQFSNSRSEMNVSTLELGDSALYLCASSPRGGSDTQYFGPGTRLTVL.